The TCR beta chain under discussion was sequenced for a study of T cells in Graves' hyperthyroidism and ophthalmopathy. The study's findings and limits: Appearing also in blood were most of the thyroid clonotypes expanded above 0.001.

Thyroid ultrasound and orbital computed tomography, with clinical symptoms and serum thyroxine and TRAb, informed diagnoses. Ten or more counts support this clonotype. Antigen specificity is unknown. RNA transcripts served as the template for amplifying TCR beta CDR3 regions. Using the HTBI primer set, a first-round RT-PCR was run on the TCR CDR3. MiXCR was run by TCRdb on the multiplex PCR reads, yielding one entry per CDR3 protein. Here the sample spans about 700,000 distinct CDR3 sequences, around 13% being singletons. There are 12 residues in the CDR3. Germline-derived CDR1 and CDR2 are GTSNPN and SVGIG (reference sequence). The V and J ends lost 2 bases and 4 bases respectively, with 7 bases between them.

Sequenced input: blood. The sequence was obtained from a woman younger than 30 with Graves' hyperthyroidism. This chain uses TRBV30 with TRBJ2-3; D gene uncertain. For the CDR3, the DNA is TGTGCCTGGAGTAAGCTTTCAGATACGCAGTATTTT. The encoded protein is CAWSKLSDTQYF.